These 10 T cell receptor beta chains share one sample of origin, sequenced in a study of response to subunit inactivated influenza vaccine. TCRdb re-called the RT-PCR reads with MiXCR, one entry per CDR3 protein. The table records roughly 550,000 distinct CDR3 sequences, approximately 22% of them present only once. These data also formed part of another study, on T cells expressing NK-cell markers. That investigation notes: UMI-tagged 5'RACE template switching yielded the TCR beta cDNA.

The sample here was CD4+ T cells sorted from PBMCs, taken about 11 days after vaccination. These receptors were obtained from a man in his fifties or sixties who received an inactivated influenza vaccine.

The chain combines TRBV25-1 with TRBJ1-1, with D possibly TRBD1 on 5 matching bases. V lost 5 bases and J 5 bases, leaving 18 bases between the germline ends. The V gene's germline CDR1 is MGHDK and CDR2 SYGVNS. This CDR3 has 15 residues. The CDR3 DNA reads as TGTGCCAGCAGTCCCGGGGGTGAGGGCCGTACTGAAGCTTTCTTT. It codes for CASSPGGEGRTEAFF.

Only a few counts were recorded for this clonotype. The rearrangement joins TRBV5-1 to TRBJ2-5; 9 bases fit TRBD1. CDR3 length equals 14 residues. Trimming cost V 4 bases and J 4 bases; bases outside gene matches: 5. From germline, CDR1 is SGHRS and CDR2 YFSETQ. This CDR3 reads CASSQGQGRETQYF. CDR3 in DNA: TGCGCCAGCAGCCAGGGACAGGGAAGAGAGACCCAGTACTTC.

This chain links TRBV4-2 with TRBJ1-3, with D hard to call. V lost 0 bases and J lost 0, with 6 bases in between. There are 15 residues in the CDR3. Germline V lookup: CDR1 LGHNA, CDR2 YNFKEQ. The CDR3 nucleotides read TGTGCCAGCAGCCAAGATTCGGTCTCTGGAAACACCATATATTTT. It specifies CASSQDSVSGNTIYF.

This clonotype was counted a few times. This chain links TRBV6-1 with TRBJ2-1; D is uncertain. V dropped 5 bases and J dropped 4 bases, with 12 bases sitting between them. Germline CDR1 is MNHNS and CDR2 is SASEGT. The CDR3 is 14 residues long. CDR3 sequence: CASSKKDNYNEQFF. For the CDR3, the DNA is TGTGCCAGCAGTAAGAAGGATAATTACAATGAGCAGTTCTTC.

J is TRBJ1-5 and V is TRBV6-2 or TRBV6-3; TRBD1 matches 9 bases. CDR1 is MNHEY, CDR2 SVGEGT, per germline. Trimming removed 10 bases from V and 6 bases from J; junction bases left unmatched: 7. This CDR3 region has 13 residues. The CDR3 loop is CATRDRATQPQHF. CDR3 in DNA: TGTGCCACCAGGGACAGGGCAACTCAGCCCCAGCATTTT.

The chain is built from TRBV7-9 and TRBJ2-7, with a weak D call TRBD2 (6 bases). This CDR3 comprises 14 residues. V lost 8 bases to trimming and J lost 1 base, with 15 bases between them. In germline, CDR1 is SEHNR, CDR2 FQNEAQ (reference sequence). The DNA for the CDR3 is TGTGCCAGCGGCCGGGGACTCCGGTCCTACGAGCAGTACTTC. Protein product: CASGRGLRSYEQYF.

V usage is TRBV6-5 and J usage is TRBJ2-7; D gene uncertain. The germline V and J ends were trimmed by 8 bases and 7 bases, with 15 bases remaining between them. In germline, CDR1 is MNHEY, CDR2 SVGAGI. The CDR3 runs to 12 residues. The CDR3 DNA reads TGTGCCAGCCGACTGGGGTTTGGGGAGCAGTACTTC. Encoded protein: CASRLGFGEQYF.

This clonotype was counted a few times. The rearrangement uses TRBV12-3 or TRBV12-4 and TRBJ1-5, with no clear D. The CDR3 length is 12 residues. V dropped 5 bases and J dropped 7 bases, with 9 bases sitting between them. The CDR3 protein is CASSAPAQPQHF. The CDR3 DNA follows: TGTGCCAGCAGTGCCCCGGCCCAGCCCCAGCATTTT.

V gene TRBV3-1 combines with J gene TRBJ1-6; D remains ambiguous. Germline CDR1 and CDR2: LGHDT and YNNKEL (reference sequence). V was clipped by 0 bases and J by 10 bases, with 13 bases between them. The CDR3 runs to 15 residues. The CDR3 sequence is CASSQEGNPRSPLHF. In DNA form, the CDR3 reads TGTGCCAGCAGCCAAGAAGGCAATCCGCGGTCACCCCTCCACTTT.

This clonotype was seen at least ten times. The chain uses TRBV9 and TRBJ2-3; no reliable D call. Trimming left V 0 bases short and J 4 bases short, with 6 bases between. The germline CDR1 and CDR2 sequences are SGDLS and YYNGEE. The CDR3 contains 13 residues. CDR3 nucleotide sequence: TGTGCCAGCAGCGTAGCCCCAGCAGATACGCAGTATTTT. Translated, it gives CASSVAPADTQYF.